The 14 T cell receptor beta chains below come from one sample, sequenced in a study of T-cell memory formation after mild COVID-19. MiXCR, applied by TCRdb to the 5' RACE reads, yields one record per CDR3 protein. The sample has fewer than 700,000 distinct CDR3 sequences, about 20% seen once. The sequencing input was PBMCs or a T cell subset sorted from them (not recorded which). Every receptor here comes from an adult woman who had mild COVID-19 (a few samples of this study predate the infection). Cell type and time point are not known.

Written as DNA, the CDR3 is TGTGCCAGCAGCTTCCGACTAGCGGGAGGCTTGAATGAGCAGTTCTTC. It codes for CASSFRLAGGLNEQFF. This rearrangement joins TRBV5-6 to TRBJ2-1; 13 bases are shared with TRBD2. Germline trimming cut 2 bases from V and 7 bases from J; bases unmatched to any gene: 6. From germline, CDR1 is SGHDT and CDR2 YYEEEE. There are 16 residues in the CDR3.

This clonotype was observed a handful of times. V is TRBV24-1 and J is TRBJ2-5, with 7 bases matching TRBD1. Germline lookup yields CDR1 KGHDR and CDR2 SFDVKD. This CDR3 has 13 residues. J was trimmed by 11 bases and V by 2 bases; bases with no gene match: 7. The CDR3 sequence is CATSDSPDRRQYF. The CDR3 region has the DNA TGTGCCACCAGTGATTCCCCGGACAGGCGACAGTACTTC.

This clonotype has ten or more counts. A junction end diverges from the germline sequence, so it may reflect a read error. V gene TRBV7-9 combines with J gene TRBJ1-1; the D gene is possibly TRBD1 (6 bases). The germline V gene has CDR1 SEHNR and CDR2 FQNEAQ (reference sequence). The CDR3 sequence is 13 residues long. The CDR3 protein is CASSLGQYTEAFF. CDR3 nucleotide sequence: TGTGCCAGCAGTTTAGGACAGTACACTGAAGCTTTCTTT.

This clonotype has just a few counts. V usage is TRBV27 and J usage is TRBJ2-2; 10 nucleotides align to TRBD2. V gave up 8 bases and J gave up 7 bases; unmatched junction bases: 10. The CDR3 runs 15 residues. Germline V gene lookup returns CDR1 MNHEY and CDR2 SMNVEV (reference sequence). CDR3 sequence reads: CASALSSGGVGELFF. The CDR3 coding sequence is TGTGCCAGCGCCCTTTCTAGCGGGGGTGTCGGGGAGCTGTTTTTT.

This clonotype has a handful of counts. This sequence joins TRBV5-5 and TRBJ2-1, with TRBD1 matching 7 bases. The CDR3 extends over 15 amino acids. From germline, CDR1 is SGHKS and CDR2 YYEKEE (reference sequence). After removal of 0 bases from V and 4 bases from J, the junction contained 4 bases not matched to a gene. The CDR3 loop reads CASSLEGAFYNEQFF. Here the CDR3 DNA reads TGTGCCAGCAGCTTGGAGGGGGCGTTTTACAATGAGCAGTTCTTC.

This clonotype was seen more than once but under ten times. The chain links TRBV4-1 to TRBJ2-7; 13 positions agree with TRBD2. V was clipped by 1 base and J by 4 bases; unmatched bases: 4. Looked up from germline, CDR1 is MGHRA and CDR2 is YSYEKL. This CDR3 region has 16 residues. Here the CDR3 DNA reads TGCGCCAGCAGCCAAGGAGGGGGACTAGCGGGGTACGAGCAGTACTTC. This gives the protein CASSQGGGLAGYEQYF.

V gene TRBV18 combines with J gene TRBJ2-4; no clear D. The ends were cut back, 6 bases at V and 0 bases at J, with 15 bases in the middle. The germline V gene encodes CDR1 KGHSH and CDR2 LQKENI. The CDR3 loop spans 16 amino acids. CDR3 in amino acids: CASSPTEELAKNIQYF. The CDR3 DNA is TGTGCCAGCTCCCCGACCGAAGAGCTAGCCAAAAACATTCAGTACTTC.

This sequence joins TRBV5-1 and TRBJ2-7; a weak D match, TRBD1 (6 bases). The CDR3 is made up of 18 amino acids. Trimming removed 0 bases at V and 0 bases at J, with 19 bases between. Per germline, CDR1 SGHRS and CDR2 YFSETQ. CDR3 bases: TGCGCCAGCAGCTTGGAGGGGGTCGGTGTCGCCCTCTCCTACGAGCAGTACTTC. Protein product: CASSLEGVGVALSYEQYF.

A few counts support this clonotype. The V call is TRBV29-1, the J call TRBJ1-1; D gene uncertain. The CDR3 totals 14 residues. Deletions cut 2 bases from V and 3 bases from J, with 13 bases between. Germline lookup yields CDR1 SQVTM and CDR2 ANQGSEA. The CDR3 protein is CSVEKQSFDTEAFF. The CDR3 DNA sequence: TGCAGCGTTGAAAAACAGTCGTTCGACACTGAAGCTTTCTTT.

V gene TRBV12-3 or TRBV12-4 combines with J gene TRBJ2-3, with D unresolved. The CDR3 is made up of 12 amino acids. The V gene lost 6 bases and the J gene lost 0 bases, with 4 bases spanning the gap. CDR3 sequence: CASSKSTDTQYF. CDR3 nucleotide sequence: TGTGCCAGCAGCAAGAGCACAGATACGCAGTATTTT.

The chain links TRBV5-1 to TRBJ2-7; no firm D call. CDR3 size: 14 residues. From germline, CDR1 is SGHRS and CDR2 YFSETQ. V shed 0 bases and J shed 0 bases, with 7 bases lying between them. The CDR3: CASSLDWSSYEQYF. As DNA, the CDR3 is TGCGCCAGCAGCTTGGACTGGAGCTCCTACGAGCAGTACTTC.

This clonotype was found a few times. This chain links TRBV7-8 with TRBJ2-1, with D perhaps matching TRBD1 or TRBD2 (5 bases each). Germline V CDR1 and CDR2: SGHVS, FQNEAQ. Trimming stripped 5 bases from V and 3 bases from J, with 26 bases between. There are 19 residues in the CDR3. The CDR3 DNA is TGTGCCAGCAGCCCCACTTCCCTTATGAGGGGAATTGGCTACAATGAGCAGTTCTTC. It translates to CASSPTSLMRGIGYNEQFF.

Only a few counts were recorded for this clonotype. The chain carries TRBV29-1 and TRBJ1-5; 7 bases match TRBD1. CDR1 SQVTM and CDR2 ANQGSEA come from the germline V gene. With V trimmed by 6 bases and J by 3 bases, 5 bases remained unmatched. The CDR3 length is 13 residues. DNA of the CDR3: TGCAGCGTCCAGGGGGTTAACAATCAGCCCCAGCATTTT. This encodes CSVQGVNNQPQHF.

This rearrangement joins TRBV12-3 or TRBV12-4 to TRBJ2-1; a possible D gene is TRBD2 (6 bases). This CDR3 has 13 amino acids. With 7 bases removed from V and 4 bases from J, the gap between germline ends came to 11 bases. CDR3 amino acids: CASTAGQYNEQFF. The CDR3 DNA is TGTGCCAGCACTGCGGGGCAGTACAATGAGCAGTTCTTC.